One sample yielded the 18 T cell receptor beta chains listed below, sequenced in a study of T cell repertoires in cytomegalovirus infection. Using its own MiXCR run on the reads, TCRdb lists one record per CDR3 protein. The sample holds some 400,000 distinct CDR3 sequences; approximately 33% are singletons and the top ten take approximately 13%. Input material: PBMCs. These receptors were obtained from a human donor in good health (CMV status not recorded). Some clones in this sample may be carry-over from other donors' samples.

This clonotype was seen only a few times. This chain joins TRBV6-5 and TRBJ1-2; D ambiguous. This CDR3 contains 14 residues. The V and J ends lost 2 bases and 1 base respectively, with 8 bases between them. Germline V gives CDR1 MNHEY, CDR2 SVGAGI. The CDR3 nucleotides read TGTGCCAGCAGTTACGGGCACCATAACTATGGCTACACCTTC. It codes for CASSYGHHNYGYTF.

The rearrangement uses TRBV5-1 and TRBJ1-6; no clear D gene. This CDR3 has 14 amino acids. Germline V gene data show CDR1 as SGHRS and CDR2 as YFSETQ. Trimming removed 4 bases from V and 6 bases from J, with 11 bases in between. The CDR3 loop is CASSEPGANSPLHF. The CDR3 DNA reads TGCGCCAGCAGCGAACCGGGAGCTAATTCACCCCTCCACTTT.

The chain carries TRBV7-6 and TRBJ2-3; D is possibly TRBD1 (6 bases). Germline-derived CDR1 and CDR2 are SGHVS and FNYEAQ. The CDR3 sequence is 16 residues long. Trimming took 7 bases from V and 0 from J, leaving 17 bases between them. CDR3 residues: CASMYWGLSSTDTQYF. CDR3 nucleotides: TGTGCCAGCATGTATTGGGGGCTTTCTAGCACAGATACGCAGTATTTT.

This clonotype appeared a few times. The gene calls are TRBV28 and TRBJ1-1; D remains ambiguous. Trimming removed 6 bases at V and 4 bases at J, with 9 bases between. The CDR3 is 12 residues long. Per the germline V gene, CDR1 is MDHEN and CDR2 is SYDVKM. CDR3 region: CASRASGTEAFF. In DNA form, the CDR3 reads TGTGCCAGCAGAGCCAGCGGCACTGAAGCTTTCTTT.

The chain employs TRBV12-3 or TRBV12-4 and TRBJ1-1; possibly TRBD1 for D (6 bases). CDR3 size: 16 residues. Trimming stripped 3 bases from V and 1 base from J, with 15 bases between. The CDR3 here is CASSFYPPGENTEAFF. DNA of the CDR3: TGTGCCAGCAGTTTCTACCCCCCAGGGGAGAACACTGAAGCTTTCTTT.

This clonotype has at least ten counts. The V gene is TRBV7-6, the J gene TRBJ2-7, with TRBD2 matching over 13 bases. Germline assignment: CDR1 SGHVS and CDR2 FNYEAQ. V shed 3 bases, J shed 7 bases, and the junction held 15 bases outside the gene matches. The CDR3 sequence is 18 residues long. CDR3 residues: CASSFGPGLAGNTGEQYF. CDR3 nucleotide sequence: TGTGCCAGCAGCTTTGGTCCGGGACTAGCGGGGAACACGGGGGAGCAGTACTTC.

J is TRBJ2-5 and V is TRBV7-6; tentatively, D is TRBD2 (6 bases). V dropped 5 bases and J dropped 3 bases, with 10 bases sitting between them. Germline CDR1 and CDR2: SGHVS and FNYEAQ. The CDR3 loop spans 13 amino acids. CDR3 bases: TGTGCCAGCAGCCGGGGGTGGGAAGAGACCCAGTACTTC. This sequence encodes CASSRGWEETQYF.

This clonotype occurred a few times. V gene TRBV6-2 or TRBV6-3 combines with J gene TRBJ1-5, with D unclear. V was cut by 6 bases and J by 1 base, with 13 bases left in between. CDR1 is MNHEY and CDR2 is SVGEGT in the germline V gene. The CDR3 has 15 residues. This chain's CDR3 is CASRREGWSNQPQHF. DNA for the CDR3: TGTGCCAGCAGACGGGAAGGATGGAGCAATCAGCCCCAGCATTTT.

V and J are TRBV6-5 and TRBJ2-7, with 12 bases that match TRBD1. CDR1 is MNHEY and CDR2 is SVGAGI in the germline V gene. V lost 4 bases, J lost 6 bases, and 4 bases stayed unmatched. The CDR3 sequence is 14 residues long. CDR3 sequence reads: CASSSGTGGVEQYF. The CDR3 DNA sequence: TGTGCCAGCAGTTCCGGGACAGGGGGCGTCGAGCAGTACTTC.

The chain links TRBV6-5 to TRBJ1-1; D is unclear. Germline CDR1 and CDR2: MNHEY and SVGAGI. The CDR3 is made up of 12 amino acids. Deletions cut 6 bases from V and 8 bases from J, with 13 bases between. CDR3 nucleotide sequence: TGTGCCAGCAGCAACGGCCCTCTCGAAGCTTTCTTT. Amino acids: CASSNGPLEAFF.

The chain recombines TRBV12-3 or TRBV12-4 with TRBJ1-1; 9 bases are shared with TRBD1. J was trimmed by 0 bases and V by 5 bases; bases with no gene match: 7. The CDR3 length is 16 residues. The CDR3 coding sequence is TGTGCCAGCAGTCCGGGCCGGGACAGGGTGAACACTGAAGCTTTCTTT. As protein: CASSPGRDRVNTEAFF.

The rearrangement links TRBV19 to TRBJ2-5; 8 bases match TRBD1. Germline trimming cut 3 bases from V and 5 bases from J; bases unmatched to any gene: 8. CDR1 and CDR2 from the germline V gene are LNHDA and SQIVND (reference sequence). This CDR3 has 15 residues. The CDR3 DNA sequence: TGTGCCAGTAGTATTGGTCAGGGGGCTTGGGAGACCCAGTACTTC. It encodes CASSIGQGAWETQYF. The whole variable domain, filled in from reference TRBV19 and TRBJ2-5, reads DGGITQSPKYLFRKEGQNVTLSCEQNLNHDAMYWYRQDPGQGLRLIYYSQIVNDFQKGDIAEGYSVSREKKESFPLTVTSAQKNPTAFYLCASSIGQGAWETQYFGPGTRLLVL.

The V call is TRBV7-9, the J call TRBJ2-3; 11 bases are a match to TRBD2. The CDR3 spans 18 residues. Trimming at V came to 6 bases and at J to 0 bases, leaving 11 bases not matched to a gene. The V gene's germline CDR1 is SEHNR and CDR2 FQNEAQ (reference sequence). CDR3 region: CASRYGTSGRSSTDTQYF. CDR3 DNA sequence: TGTGCCAGCAGGTACGGGACTAGCGGACGATCTAGCACAGATACGCAGTATTTT.

Many counts were recorded for this clonotype. The chain combines TRBV11-3 with TRBJ1-1, with 9 bases matching TRBD1. The trim removed 5 bases at V and 4 bases at J, leaving 5 bases unmatched. The germline V gene has CDR1 SGHNT and CDR2 YENEEA. CDR3 length: 14 amino acids. DNA of the CDR3: TGTGCCAGCAGCCCGGGGACAGGGCCCACTGAAGCTTTCTTT. It yields the protein CASSPGTGPTEAFF.

J is TRBJ1-2 and V is TRBV20-1, with no clear D. The CDR3 is made up of 12 amino acids. The V and J ends lost 3 bases and 5 bases respectively, with 10 bases between them. Germline V gene data show CDR1 as DFQATT and CDR2 as SNEGSKA (reference sequence). CDR3 sequence (DNA): TGCAGTGCTAGTCGGCCCCCGTATGGCTACACCTTC. Protein sequence: CSASRPPYGYTF.

V gene TRBV12-3 or TRBV12-4 combines with J gene TRBJ2-7; D tentatively reads TRBD1 or TRBD2 (6 bases each). V was shortened by 8 bases and J by 6 bases, with 23 bases between the two germline ends. The CDR3 is made up of 15 amino acids. CDR3 coding DNA: TGTGCCAGCCGGTCTGGGGGGCGAGAAAGAAGCGAGCAGTACTTC. Encoded protein: CASRSGGRERSEQYF.

This chain uses TRBV19 with TRBJ2-1; 9 bases match TRBD1. Germline V CDR1 and CDR2: LNHDA, SQIVND (reference sequence). The trim removed 3 bases at V and 4 bases at J, leaving 10 bases unmatched. The CDR3 consists of 17 residues. Here the CDR3 DNA reads TGTGCCAGTAGTATTGTCACAGGGGGCGAGGTGTACAATGAGCAGTTCTTC. Translating gives CASSIVTGGEVYNEQFF.

This clonotype came up a few times. The chain has TRBV6-1 and TRBJ1-5; D unclear. Germline lookup yields CDR1 MNHNS and CDR2 SASEGT. Trimming cost V 7 bases and J 12 bases, with 19 bases left between them. The CDR3 sequence is 13 residues long. DNA for the CDR3: TGTGCCAGCACCAACCTGGGATCTCTAAACCAGCATTTT. It is translated as CASTNLGSLNQHF.